Sequencing of this TCR beta chain was carried out in a study of blood T cells in healthy people across ages. The CDR3 totals 15 residues. The germline V and J ends were trimmed by 3 bases and 12 bases, with 22 bases remaining between them. Germline CDR1 reads SGDLS; CDR2 reads YYNGEE. This clonotype was observed a handful of times. A second PCR, run for roughly 7 to 11 cycles, used a sample-barcoded 5' primer plus a J-beta primer mix. TCRdb independently ran MiXCR on the 5' RACE reads; one entry per CDR3 protein. Here the sample spans over 1,200,000 distinct CDR3 sequences, approximately 59% being singletons.

The specimen sequenced was blood. The rearrangement joins TRBV9 to TRBJ2-1; D possibly corresponds to TRBD2 (6 bases). The sequence was collected from a man aged 18-30 years in good health. CDR3 in amino acids: CASSADSGTNGGQFF. CDR3 DNA sequence: TGTGCCAGCAGCGCTGATTCGGGCACCAACGGGGGGCAGTTCTTC. The full variable domain, its missing parts supplied by reference TRBV9 and TRBJ2-1, is DSGVTQTPKHLITATGQRVTLRCSPRSGDLSVYWYQQSLDQGLQFLIQYYNGEERAKGNILERFSAQQFPDLHSELNLSSLELGDSALYFCASSADSGTNGGQFFGPGTRLTVL.